Listed here are 2 T cell receptor beta chains from one sample, sequenced in a study of blood T cell repertoires in COVID-19. Clones were read by immunoSEQ multiplex PCR, and TCRdb kept only the in-frame ones, dropping some. The sample gives roughly 250,000 clones, roughly four fifths of which show up once; roughly an eighth is in the top ten. The sample consisted of peripheral blood. These receptors were collected from a woman in her fifties or sixties with active or convalescent COVID-19.

This rearrangement joins TRBV2 to TRBJ2-7; 8 bases match TRBD1. The CDR3 extends over 13 amino acids. Trimming removed 4 bases from V and 6 bases from J; junction bases left unmatched: 5. Germline V CDR1 and CDR2: SNHLY, FYNNEI. CDR3 region: CASSGTGFGEQYF. CDR3 DNA sequence: TGTGCCAGCAGTGGGACAGGGTTTGGCGAGCAGTACTTC.

In this sample, this clone turned up once. The chain is built from TRBV6-5 and TRBJ1-4, with no clear D. CDR1 is MNHEY and CDR2 is SVGAGI in the germline V gene. CDR3 length: 15 residues. Trimming took off 6 bases at V and 0 bases at J, with 11 bases between the two ends. CDR3 region: CASSPGVATNEKLFF. In nucleotides, the CDR3 is TGTGCCAGCAGCCCCGGGGTTGCAACTAATGAAAAACTGTTTTTT.